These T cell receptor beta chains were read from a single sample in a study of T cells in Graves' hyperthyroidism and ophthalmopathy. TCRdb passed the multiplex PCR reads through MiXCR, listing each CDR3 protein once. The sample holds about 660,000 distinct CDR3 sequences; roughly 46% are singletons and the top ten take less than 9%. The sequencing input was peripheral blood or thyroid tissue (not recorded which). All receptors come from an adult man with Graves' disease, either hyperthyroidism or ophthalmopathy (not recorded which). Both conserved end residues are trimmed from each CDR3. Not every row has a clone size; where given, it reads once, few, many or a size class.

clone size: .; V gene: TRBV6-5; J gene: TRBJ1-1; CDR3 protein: ASKDQGTAF
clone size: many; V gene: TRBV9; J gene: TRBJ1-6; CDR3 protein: ASSASDRASDSPLH
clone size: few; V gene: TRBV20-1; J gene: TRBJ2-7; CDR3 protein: SAQRDFPPYEQY
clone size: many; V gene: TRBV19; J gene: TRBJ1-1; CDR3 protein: ASSIGGMNTEAF
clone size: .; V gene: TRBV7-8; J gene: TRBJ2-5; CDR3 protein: ASSLYGGGQY
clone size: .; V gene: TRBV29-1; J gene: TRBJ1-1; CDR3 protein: SAQRQATEAF
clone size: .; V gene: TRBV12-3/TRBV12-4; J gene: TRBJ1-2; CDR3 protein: ASSLGLGGTAYGYT
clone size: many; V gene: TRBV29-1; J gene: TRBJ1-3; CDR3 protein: SVKYSGNTIY
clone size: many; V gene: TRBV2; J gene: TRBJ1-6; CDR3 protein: ASRPGQGAYSPLH
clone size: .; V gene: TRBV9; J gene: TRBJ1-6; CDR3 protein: ASSSDAQPFNSPLH
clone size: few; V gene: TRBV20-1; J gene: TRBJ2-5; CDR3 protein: SARPRLAEYQETQY
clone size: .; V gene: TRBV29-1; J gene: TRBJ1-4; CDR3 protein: SLRTGGEKLF